The next 8 T cell receptor beta chains were all read from a single sample in a study of shared clonotypes between healthy human individuals. Naive CD8 cells comprised CD45RO-negative, CCR7-positively selected cells, excluding terminally differentiated effector memory CD45RA+ cells. Measured with immunoSEQ multiplex PCR; TCRdb has only the in-frame clones, and not every one. The sample lists about 1.9 million clones; 80% to 95% were seen once. The specimen sequenced was naive CD8+ T cells from PBMCs. Receptors originate from a young man in good health. Some clones in this sample may be carry-over from other donors' samples.

This chain uses TRBV28 with TRBJ1-2, with unresolved D. This CDR3 has 16 residues. Looked up from germline, CDR1 is MDHEN and CDR2 is SYDVKM. The V end lost 3 bases, the J end lost 3 bases, and 17 bases lay between the germline ends. The CDR3: CASSFPPERADYGYTF. The CDR3 nucleotides read TGTGCCAGCAGTTTTCCCCCAGAGCGGGCAGACTATGGCTACACCTTC.

The chain joins TRBV21-1 to TRBJ2-1. TRBV21-1 is designated a pseudogene. This CDR3 has 17 residues. This CDR3 is CASWALLEAGPNNEQFF. The CDR3 DNA reads TGTGCCAGCTGGGCCCTCTTGGAGGCAGGGCCTAACAATGAGCAGTTCTTC.

The V gene is TRBV10-3, the J gene TRBJ2-3, with 14 positions matching TRBD2. Germline V gene sequence: CDR1 ENHRY, CDR2 SYGVKD. Trimming cost V 4 bases and J 2 bases; bases outside gene matches: 8. The CDR3 sequence is 18 residues long. The chain's CDR3 is CAISGTSGRMRFTDTQYF. In DNA form, the CDR3 reads TGTGCCATCAGTGGGACTAGCGGGAGGATGAGATTCACAGATACGCAGTATTTT.

The chain combines TRBV9 with TRBJ1-2, with a possible D match to TRBD1 (6 bases). The V end was cut by 4 bases, the J end by 4 bases, with 20 bases between. The CDR3 length is 16 residues. Germline-derived CDR1 and CDR2 are SGDLS and YYNGEE. CDR3 region: CASSLGQFINLYGYTF. The CDR3 DNA is TGTGCCAGCAGCCTCGGACAGTTTATTAATCTCTATGGCTACACCTTC. The full variable domain, in which reference TRBV9 and TRBJ1-2 provide the parts outside the CDR3, is DSGVTQTPKHLITATGQRVTLRCSPRSGDLSVYWYQQSLDQGLQFLIQYYNGEERAKGNILERFSAQQFPDLHSELNLSSLELGDSALYFCASSLGQFINLYGYTFGSGTRLTVV.

To note about this clone: Other DNA sequences of this sample code for an identical CDR3. The J gene is TRBJ2-1, the V gene TRBV4-1; D uncertain. V was shortened by 3 bases and J by 5 bases, with 8 bases between the two germline ends. The CDR3 has 13 residues. The germline V gene encodes CDR1 MGHRA and CDR2 YSYEKL. CDR3 sequence reads: CASSQGTDNEQFF. Written as DNA, the CDR3 is TGCGCCAGCAGCCAGGGAACAGACAATGAGCAGTTCTTC.

The V gene is TRBV6-5, the J gene TRBJ2-3, with D unresolved. The CDR3 length is 15 residues. Germline-derived CDR1 and CDR2 are MNHEY and SVGAGI. Between the trimmed V and J ends, which lost 3 bases and 4 bases, there was a span of 14 bases. This CDR3 is CASSYLPGTADTQYF. CDR3 nucleotide sequence: TGTGCCAGCAGTTATTTACCGGGCACTGCAGATACGCAGTATTTT.

This chain joins TRBV27 and TRBJ1-1, with D tentatively TRBD1 (5 bases). CDR3 size: 14 residues. The germline CDR1 and CDR2 sequences are MNHEY and SMNVEV (reference sequence). The ends were cut back, 6 bases at V and 4 bases at J, with 15 bases in the middle. The CDR3 protein is CASRTLDSRTEAFF. The CDR3 DNA reads as TGTGCCAGCAGAACTTTAGACAGTCGCACTGAAGCTTTCTTT.

This clone was found once. The J gene is TRBJ2-5, the V gene TRBV11-3; 7 bases match TRBD1. After removal of 6 bases from V and 5 bases from J, the junction contained 3 bases not matched to a gene. CDR1 and CDR2 from the germline V gene are SGHNT and YENEEA. This CDR3 spans 12 amino acids. CDR3 DNA: TGTGCCAGCAGTCGCAGGGGGGAGACCCAGTACTTC. It specifies CASSRRGETQYF.